This TCR beta chain came from a study of cytomegalovirus exposure and HLA in healthy donors. The CDR3 is 15 amino acids. Germline V gene data show CDR1 as MNHEY and CDR2 as SMNVEV (reference sequence). J gave up 6 bases and V 3 bases, and 4 bases lay outside the gene matches. TCRdb's copy holds only in-frame clones and misses some; the assay was immunoSEQ multiplex PCR. The top ten clones hold about 2.2% of a sample with 150,000 or so clones, around 84% of them seen once. The sample consisted of PBMCs. The TCR comes from a human donor in good health. The chain links TRBV27 to TRBJ2-1; 11 positions agree with TRBD2. The CDR3 sequence is CASSLGTSGINEQFF. The CDR3 DNA follows: TGTGCCAGCAGTTTGGGGACTAGCGGAATCAATGAGCAGTTCTTC.